These T cell receptor beta chains were read from a single sample in a study of shared clonotypes between healthy human individuals. Data came from immunoSEQ multiplex PCR; TCRdb stores just in-frame clones and leaves some out. The data show some 2,100,000 clones, approximately 95% seen once. The source material was naive CD4+ T cells sorted from blood. These TCRs come from a man aged 18 to 29 in good health. CDR3s include the opening cysteine and the closing phenylalanine or tryptophan. Fields, in order: J gene, V gene, CDR3 length, clone size, D gene, CDR3 protein, CDR3 DNA. D genes are given only for firm matches. The size entry is marked missing in some rows and otherwise reads once, few, many or a size class.

>TRBJ2-3|TRBV6-1|17|NA|TRBD2
CASSALKGGGSTDTQYF
TGTGCCAGCAGTGCGTTAAAGGGCGGGGGGAGCACAGATACGCAGTATTTT
>TRBJ1-1|TRBV2|10|NA|NA
CASRDTEAFF
TGTGCCAGCAGAGACACTGAAGCTTTCTTT
>TRBJ1-3|TRBV6-5|15|NA|NA
CASSYSAGDRNTIYF
TGTGCCAGCAGTTACTCGGCCGGGGATCGAAACACCATATATTTT
>TRBJ2-7|TRBV7-2|14|NA|NA
CASSLLGGSYEQYF
TGTGCCAGCAGCTTATTGGGCGGAAGCTACGAGCAGTACTTC
>TRBJ1-2|TRBV19|15|NA|NA
CASSIVERRQDGYTF
TGTGCCAGTAGTATAGTAGAGAGGAGGCAGGATGGCTACACCTTC
>TRBJ2-1|TRBV7-6|16|NA|TRBD2
CASTRSGGGPGNEQFF
TGTGCCAGCACCCGGTCCGGGGGAGGGCCCGGCAATGAGCAGTTCTTC
>TRBJ2-5|TRBV5-4|14|once|TRBD1
CASSKDRAQETQYF
TGTGCCAGCAGCAAAGACAGGGCTCAAGAGACCCAGTACTTC
>TRBJ2-3|TRBV6-5|13|NA|TRBD2
CASTRRGGDTQYF
TGTGCCAGCACCCGAAGGGGAGGGGATACGCAGTATTTT
>TRBJ2-6|TRBV28|16|NA|NA
CASSLTGRAGANVLTF
TGTGCCAGCAGTTTGACAGGGAGGGCAGGGGCCAACGTCCTGACTTTC
>TRBJ2-7|TRBV10-3|12|NA|NA
CATQQGGTEQYF
TGTGCCACCCAGCAGGGGGGTACGGAGCAGTACTTC